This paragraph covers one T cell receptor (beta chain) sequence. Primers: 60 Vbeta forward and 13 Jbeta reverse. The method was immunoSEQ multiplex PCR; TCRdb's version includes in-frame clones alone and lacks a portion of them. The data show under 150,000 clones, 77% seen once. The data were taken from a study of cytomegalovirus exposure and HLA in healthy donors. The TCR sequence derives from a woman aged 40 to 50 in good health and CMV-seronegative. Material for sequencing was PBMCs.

CDR3 loop: CSAHRGYEQYF. The CDR3 nucleotides are TGCAGCGCCCACAGGGGTTACGAGCAGTACTTC. The chain employs TRBV29-1 and TRBJ2-7, with 7 bases fitting TRBD1. The CDR3 covers 11 residues. The germline gives CDR1 SQVTM, CDR2 ANQGSEA. V trimming: 7 bases; J trimming: 4 bases; junction bases outside the gene matches: 4.